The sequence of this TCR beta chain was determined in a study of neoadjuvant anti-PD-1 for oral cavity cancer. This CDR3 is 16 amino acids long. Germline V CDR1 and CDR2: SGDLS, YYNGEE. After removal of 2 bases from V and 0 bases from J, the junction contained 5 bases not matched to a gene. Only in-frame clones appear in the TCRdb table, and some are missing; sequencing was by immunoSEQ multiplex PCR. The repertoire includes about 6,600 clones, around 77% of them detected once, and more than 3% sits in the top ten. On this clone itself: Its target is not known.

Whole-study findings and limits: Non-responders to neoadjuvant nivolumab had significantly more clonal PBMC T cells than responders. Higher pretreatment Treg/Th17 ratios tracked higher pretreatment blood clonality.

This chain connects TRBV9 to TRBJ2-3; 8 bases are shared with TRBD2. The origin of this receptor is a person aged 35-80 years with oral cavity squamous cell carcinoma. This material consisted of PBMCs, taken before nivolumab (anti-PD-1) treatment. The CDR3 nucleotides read TGTGCCAGCAGCGTGGGCGGGGGGCGCAGCACAGATACGCAGTATTTT. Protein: CASSVGGGRSTDTQYF.